These T cell receptor beta chains were read from a single sample in a study of blood T cell repertoires in COVID-19. Clones were read by immunoSEQ multiplex PCR, and TCRdb kept only the in-frame ones, dropping some. The sample lists 150,000 or so clones; over 70% were seen once. The sequencing sample was made of PBMCs or T cells enriched from blood (not recorded which). The receptor set was obtained from a woman in her thirties or forties with acute COVID-19. Each CDR3 is given with its conserved first and last residue. The order of the fields is J gene, D gene, V gene, clone size, CDR3 DNA, CDR3 protein. D genes are given only for firm matches. Clone size is given for some rows only: seen once, a few or many times, or a class if the clone is expanded.

TRBJ2-5,.,TRBV11-1,.,TGTGCCAGCAGCTTAACATTTCAGGGGTCAGGGACCCAGTACTTC,CASSLTFQGSGTQYF
TRBJ1-1,TRBD1,TRBV9,.,TGTGCCAGCAGCCCCTGGACAGGGTATGGGGACACTGAAGCTTTCTTT,CASSPWTGYGDTEAFF
TRBJ1-2,.,TRBV5-8,.,TGTGCCAGCAGCTCCCCCAGGGACTATGGCTACACCTTC,CASSSPRDYGYTF
TRBJ2-5,.,TRBV6-5,once,TGTGCCAGCAACGAGCGTCGGGGTGGCGAGACCCAGTACTTC,CASNERRGGETQYF
TRBJ1-3,.,TRBV9,.,TGTGCCAGCAGCGGCCGGGGGGACACCATATATTTT,CASSGRGDTIYF
TRBJ1-1,TRBD1,TRBV3-1/TRBV3-2,.,TGTGCCAGCAGCCGTAGGGACAGCCACACTGAAGCTTTCTTT,CASSRRDSHTEAFF
TRBJ1-2,.,TRBV10-2,.,TGCGCCAGCAGTGAGTTGGCCCAGGGCGTAAACTATGGCTACACCTTC,CASSELAQGVNYGYTF
TRBJ2-2,TRBD1,TRBV27,.,TGTGCCAGTTCCGGGACAGGGAGGACCGGGGAGCTGTTTTTT,CASSGTGRTGELFF
TRBJ2-5,.,TRBV11-3,.,TGTGCCAGCAGCTTTCGGGACAAAAAAGAGACCCAGTACTTC,CASSFRDKKETQYF
TRBJ2-1,.,TRBV4-1,few,TGCGCCAGCAGCCAAGGCTTAGCGTACAATGAGCAGTTCTTC,CASSQGLAYNEQFF
TRBJ2-1,TRBD2,TRBV7-3,.,TGTGCCAGCAGCCCGAGTGTAGCGGGTTCCTACAATGAGCAGTTCTTC,CASSPSVAGSYNEQFF
TRBJ1-2,TRBD1,TRBV19,few,TGTGCCAGTAGGATCCGACAGGGAGAAGACTATGGCTACACCTTC,CASRIRQGEDYGYTF
TRBJ1-1,TRBD1,TRBV7-3,.,TGTGCCAGCAGCATCCAGGGGGACACTGAAGCTTTCTTT,CASSIQGDTEAFF
TRBJ1-1,.,TRBV27,once,TGTGCCAGCAGTTTTCCCGGGTCTGAAGCTTTCTTT,CASSFPGSEAFF
TRBJ2-3,.,TRBV24-1,.,TGTGCCACCAGTGATACCCTAGCGTCAACGGGCGATACGCAGTATTTT,CATSDTLASTGDTQYF
TRBJ1-1,.,TRBV4-1,.,TGCGCCAGCAGCCAACCCCGCAGGGGGAACACTGAAGCTTTCTTT,CASSQPRRGNTEAFF
TRBJ2-1,.,TRBV7-9,few,TGTGCCAGCAGCTTAGATTTCATTGAGCAGTTCTTC,CASSLDFIEQFF
TRBJ1-1,.,TRBV29-1,.,TGCAGCGTTGTAGGTACAGGGTTAGCTTTCTTT,CSVVGTGLAFF
TRBJ2-4,.,TRBV2,once,TGTGCCAGCACTGGACTCCGGGACATTCAGTACTTC,CASTGLRDIQYF
TRBJ2-1,.,TRBV6-5,.,TGTGCCAGCAGTTACCTTCCGTACAGCTACAATGAGCAGTTCTTC,CASSYLPYSYNEQFF
TRBJ2-1,.,TRBV19,.,TGTGCCAGTGGAAGGGATTGGGGCGATGAGCAGTTCTTC,CASGRDWGDEQFF
TRBJ2-2,TRBD2,TRBV24-1,.,TGTGCCACCAGTGACAGACTAGCGGGAGAGCGGTTCGGGGAGCTGTTTTTT,CATSDRLAGERFGELFF
TRBJ1-2,TRBD1,TRBV7-2,.,TGTGCCAGCAGCTTAGGAGGACAGGGGGCGTATAACTATGGCTACACCTTC,CASSLGGQGAYNYGYTF
TRBJ1-1,.,TRBV29-1,.,TGCAGCGTAGTCACAGGCCTGGGGGCCATGAACACTGAAGCTTTCTTT,CSVVTGLGAMNTEAFF
TRBJ2-5,TRBD2,TRBV5-8,.,TGTGCCAGCAGCCCACCCGGGACTAGGCGAGAGACCCAGTACTTC,CASSPPGTRRETQYF
TRBJ2-7,TRBD1,TRBV30,.,TGTGCCTGGGATAAGGACAGGGGGGGGTTCGAGCAGTACTTC,CAWDKDRGGFEQYF
TRBJ2-1,TRBD2,TRBV2,few,TGTGCCAGCAGGCGGACTAGCGGCTCCTACAATGAGCAGTTCTTC,CASRRTSGSYNEQFF
TRBJ2-3,TRBD2,TRBV6-5,.,TGTGCCAGCAGTCCACTCGCGGGAGGGCCAGATACGCAGTATTTT,CASSPLAGGPDTQYF
TRBJ2-5,.,TRBV3-1/TRBV3-2,.,TGTGCCAGCAGCCCCGGCTTGGCGGCCGGGACCCAGTACTTC,CASSPGLAAGTQYF
TRBJ2-7,.,TRBV12-3/TRBV12-4,.,TGTGCCAGCAGTCCGGGACTTTTTTACGAGCAGTACTTC,CASSPGLFYEQYF
TRBJ2-5,TRBD1,TRBV18,.,TGTGCCAGCTCACAGGTCGGAACTATAAGCTCACAGGGGAGTCAAGAGACCCAGTACTTC,CASSQVGTISSQGSQETQYF